These 18 T cell receptor beta chains were all obtained from the same sample, sequenced in a study of cytomegalovirus exposure and HLA in healthy donors. Primers for the PCR totalled 60 Vbeta and 13 Jbeta. Libraries were prepared by immunoSEQ multiplex PCR; TCRdb keeps only in-frame clonotypes and omits some of them. This table has roughly 200,000 clones, approximately 86% appearing once. The sequenced sample consisted of PBMCs. Receptors were obtained from a woman in her 30s in good health and CMV-seronegative.

The rearrangement links TRBV2 to TRBJ2-2; 8 bases are shared with TRBD2. CDR1 and CDR2 from the germline V gene are SNHLY and FYNNEI. J gave up 5 bases and V 7 bases, and 9 bases lay outside the gene matches. The CDR3 totals 15 residues. The CDR3 DNA sequence: TGTGCCAGCACCCAAGTGGGACTAGGAACCGGGGAGCTGTTTTTT. Amino acids: CASTQVGLGTGELFF.

J is TRBJ2-1 and V is TRBV5-6, with D unclear. This CDR3 region has 12 residues. Germline loops: CDR1 SGHDT, CDR2 YYEEEE. Trimming shortened V by 0 bases and J by 5 bases, and 3 bases separated the two germline ends. The CDR3 is CASSLVNNEQFF. CDR3 DNA: TGTGCCAGCAGCTTGGTAAACAATGAGCAGTTCTTC.

The CDR3 sequence is CATFGAGTGQVRTEAFF. Written as DNA, the CDR3 is TGTGCCACCTTTGGGGCGGGGACGGGTCAGGTGAGGACTGAAGCTTTCTTT. The V gene is TRBV10-3, the J gene TRBJ1-1; maybe TRBD1 (5 bases). Germline CDR1 ENHRY, CDR2 SYGVKD. CDR3 length: 17 residues. Trimming took 10 bases from V and 5 from J, leaving 29 bases between them.

The V gene is TRBV7-2, the J gene TRBJ2-5, with 7 bases fitting TRBD1. Germline V CDR1 and CDR2: SGHTA, FQGNSA. The CDR3 totals 14 residues. The ends lost 5 bases at V and 2 bases at J; junction bases unmatched: 5. The CDR3, as DNA: TGTGCCAGCAGCCTAGGGACAGCGCAAGAGACCCAGTACTTC. It encodes CASSLGTAQETQYF.

V is TRBV27 and J is TRBJ2-3; 8 bases match TRBD2. V trimming: 6 bases; J trimming: 9 bases; junction bases outside the gene matches: 14. The CDR3 runs 15 residues. Per the germline V gene, CDR1 is MNHEY and CDR2 is SMNVEV (reference sequence). This chain's CDR3 is CASSPGGQIPGTQYF. The CDR3 DNA follows: TGTGCCAGCAGCCCGGGGGGGCAGATCCCAGGGACGCAGTATTTT.

CDR3 coding DNA: TGTGCCAGTAGTCCTATAGCAGTGGGCACAGATACGCAGTATTTT. This encodes CASSPIAVGTDTQYF. This chain links TRBV19 with TRBJ2-3; the D is unclear. CDR3 length: 15 residues. Germline V gene lookup returns CDR1 LNHDA and CDR2 SQIVND (reference sequence). V lost 5 bases, J lost 1 base, and 13 bases lay in between.

The chain combines TRBV5-1 with TRBJ2-3; 15 nucleotides agree with TRBD2. V shed 4 bases and J 0 bases; nucleotides not matched to a gene: 6. The V gene's germline CDR1 is SGHRS and CDR2 YFSETQ. The CDR3 spans 18 residues. The CDR3 reads CASSLRTSGGASTDTQYF. The CDR3 DNA is TGCGCCAGCAGCCTCCGGACTAGCGGGGGGGCTAGCACAGATACGCAGTATTTT.

The J gene is TRBJ2-2, the V gene TRBV5-4, with 14 bases fitting TRBD2. V was clipped by 4 bases and J by 5 bases; unmatched bases: 7. Germline CDR1 and CDR2: SGHNT and YYREEE (reference sequence). The CDR3 consists of 17 residues. The CDR3: CASSTTSGGAFTGELFF. As DNA, the CDR3 is TGTGCCAGCAGCACGACTAGCGGGGGGGCTTTTACCGGGGAGCTGTTTTTT.

This chain connects TRBV7-2 to TRBJ2-1; 12 bases line up with TRBD2. The CDR3 runs to 15 residues. The J segment lost 5 bases and the V segment lost 4 bases, leaving 3 bases of the junction unmatched. CDR1 and CDR2 from the germline V gene are SGHTA and FQGNSA. DNA for the CDR3: TGTGCCAGCAGCTGGGGACTAGCGGGCCACAATGAGCAGTTCTTC. Its protein is CASSWGLAGHNEQFF.

In its sample, this clone was seen a few times. This chain joins TRBV11-2 and TRBJ2-3; perhaps TRBD2 as D (5 bases). The CDR3 is 16 residues long. The V end lost 0 bases, the J end lost 5 bases, and 15 bases lay between the germline ends. Per the germline V gene, CDR1 is SGHAT and CDR2 is FQNNGV. CDR3 coding DNA: TGTGCCAGCAGCTTAGATCACGGGGTAGTAGGAGATACGCAGTATTTT. Encoded protein: CASSLDHGVVGDTQYF.

As to this clone: Other DNA sequences in this sample translate to the same CDR3. The gene calls are TRBV5-1 and TRBJ2-7; possibly TRBD2 for D (5 bases). Trimming took off 0 bases at V and 3 bases at J, with 7 bases between the two ends. This CDR3 has 13 residues. Looked up from germline, CDR1 is SGHRS and CDR2 is YFSETQ. This chain's CDR3 is CASSLAGSYEQYF. The CDR3 DNA reads TGCGCCAGCAGCTTGGCGGGAAGCTACGAGCAGTACTTC.

The V and J genes are TRBV5-1 and TRBJ2-1; 13 bases agree with TRBD2. Germline trimming cut 4 bases from V and 3 bases from J; bases unmatched to any gene: 7. Germline assignment: CDR1 SGHRS and CDR2 YFSETQ. This CDR3 is built from 17 residues. CDR3 region: CASSETSGRGGYNEQFF. The CDR3 DNA sequence: TGCGCCAGCAGCGAAACTAGCGGGAGGGGGGGCTACAATGAGCAGTTCTTC. Based on the CDR3 plus reference TRBV5-1 and TRBJ2-1, the full variable domain is KAGVTQTPRYLIKTRGQQVTLSCSPISGHRSVSWYQQTPGQGLQFLFEYFSETQRNKGNFPGRFSGRQFSNSRSEMNVSTLELGDSALYLCASSETSGRGGYNEQFFGPGTRLTVL.

This chain connects TRBV7-9 to TRBJ2-1; D remains unclear. Per germline, CDR1 SEHNR and CDR2 FQNEAQ (reference sequence). This CDR3 is built from 12 residues. The ends were cut back, 1 base at V and 8 bases at J, with 6 bases in the middle. This CDR3 is CASSLVSDEQFF. The CDR3 DNA is TGTGCCAGCAGCTTAGTTTCGGATGAGCAGTTCTTC.

The genes are TRBV27 and TRBJ2-3, with 9 bases aligning to TRBD2. The CDR3 has 19 amino acids. In germline, CDR1 is MNHEY, CDR2 SMNVEV (reference sequence). V lost 0 bases and J lost 1; bases outside the gene matches: 11. The CDR3 DNA sequence: TGTGCCAGCAGTTTATCGGGCGGGGGGGCCGGATATGGCACAGATACGCAGTATTTT. Amino acid sequence: CASSLSGGGAGYGTDTQYF.

This chain joins TRBV5-1 and TRBJ2-3, with TRBD2 identical over 10 bases. The CDR3 is made up of 16 amino acids. V gave up 3 bases and J gave up 2 bases; unmatched junction bases: 6. Looked up from germline, CDR1 is SGHRS and CDR2 is YFSETQ. In DNA, the CDR3 is TGCGCCAGCAGCTCACTCACTAGCGGGGCCACAGATACGCAGTATTTT. It specifies CASSSLTSGATDTQYF.

The rearrangement joins TRBV6-5 to TRBJ2-7, with D perhaps TRBD2 (7 bases). Germline V gene sequence: CDR1 MNHEY, CDR2 SVGAGI. The CDR3 is 14 residues long. Between the trimmed V and J ends, which lost 2 bases and 3 bases, there was a span of 11 bases. CDR3: CASSYRGGGYEQYF. DNA of the CDR3: TGTGCCAGCAGTTACAGAGGGGGGGGCTACGAGCAGTACTTC.

The chain employs TRBV29-1 and TRBJ2-1; 8 bases line up with TRBD1. CDR3 length: 15 amino acids. V dropped 0 bases and J dropped 8; count of bases not matched to a gene: 9. The germline CDR1 and CDR2 sequences are SQVTM and ANQGSEA. The chain's CDR3 is CSVEDTGTGGHEQFF. The CDR3 DNA sequence: TGCAGCGTTGAAGACACCGGGACAGGCGGCCATGAGCAGTTCTTC.

This chain connects TRBV5-1 to TRBJ1-4, with D maybe TRBD1 (6 bases). Germline V gene data show CDR1 as SGHRS and CDR2 as YFSETQ. The CDR3 extends over 15 amino acids. With 0 bases removed from V and 7 bases from J, the gap between germline ends came to 13 bases. CDR3: CASSLEGGDGEKLFF. The CDR3 region has the DNA TGCGCCAGCAGCTTGGAGGGGGGGGACGGTGAAAAACTGTTTTTT. The variable domain in full, completed from reference TRBV5-1 and TRBJ1-4, reads KAGVTQTPRYLIKTRGQQVTLSCSPISGHRSVSWYQQTPGQGLQFLFEYFSETQRNKGNFPGRFSGRQFSNSRSEMNVSTLELGDSALYLCASSLEGGDGEKLFFGSGTQLSVL.